A single sample is the source of the 23 T cell receptor beta chains below, sequenced in a study of blood T cell repertoires in COVID-19. Clones were sequenced by immunoSEQ multiplex PCR, and TCRdb holds only the in-frame ones, with some missing. The sample contains roughly 120,000 clones, roughly 86% of which appear only once. Sample: peripheral blood. These receptor sequences come from a man between 35 and 55 years old with acute or convalescent COVID-19.

The CDR3 DNA sequence: TGTGCCAGCAGCTTAAGTGGCATTACAGGCTACGAGCAGTACTTC. Its translation: CASSLSGITGYEQYF. The chain is built from TRBV7-8 and TRBJ2-7; D may be TRBD1 (5 bases). Germline assignment: CDR1 SGHVS and CDR2 FQNEAQ. Trimming took 2 bases from V and 3 from J, leaving 14 bases between them. There are 15 residues in the CDR3.

This chain connects TRBV19 to TRBJ1-3; the D is unclear. V dropped 6 bases and J dropped 0 bases, with 6 bases sitting between them. CDR3 length: 13 amino acids. The V gene's germline CDR1 is LNHDA and CDR2 SQIVND (reference sequence). The CDR3: CASSTNSGNTIYF. Written as DNA, the CDR3 is TGTGCCAGTAGCACAAACTCTGGAAACACCATATATTTT. Based on the CDR3 plus reference TRBV19 and TRBJ1-3, the full variable domain is DGGITQSPKYLFRKEGQNVTLSCEQNLNHDAMYWYRQDPGQGLRLIYYSQIVNDFQKGDIAEGYSVSREKKESFPLTVTSAQKNPTAFYLCASSTNSGNTIYFGEGSWLTVV.

The genes are TRBV6-5 and TRBJ1-1; TRBD1 matches 10 bases. V lost 6 bases to trimming and J lost 4 bases; unmatched junction nucleotides: 2. The V gene's germline CDR1 is MNHEY and CDR2 SVGAGI. The CDR3 sequence is 13 residues long. The CDR3 protein is CASRRTGGTEAFF. In DNA form, the CDR3 reads TGTGCCAGCAGACGGACAGGGGGCACTGAAGCTTTCTTT.

The chain has TRBV19 and TRBJ1-1; D remains ambiguous. In germline, CDR1 is LNHDA, CDR2 SQIVND (reference sequence). The CDR3 spans 14 residues. Between the trimmed V and J ends, which lost 0 bases and 1 base, there was a span of 6 bases. CDR3 sequence reads: CASSIEARNTEAFF. As DNA, the CDR3 is TGTGCCAGTAGTATAGAGGCCCGGAACACTGAAGCTTTCTTT.

The rearrangement joins TRBV5-1 to TRBJ2-7, with 14 positions matching TRBD2. Germline V gene data show CDR1 as SGHRS and CDR2 as YFSETQ. The J segment lost 1 base and the V segment lost 5 bases, leaving 11 bases of the junction unmatched. The CDR3 runs 18 residues. The CDR3 bases are TGCGCCAGCAGTTGGACTAGCGGGGGGTCCTCCTTTTCCTACGAGCAGTACTTC. It yields the protein CASSWTSGGSSFSYEQYF.

The genes are TRBV6-5 and TRBJ1-1, with D hard to call. Germline V gene data show CDR1 as MNHEY and CDR2 as SVGAGI. The V gene lost 4 bases and the J gene lost 3 bases, with 12 bases spanning the gap. The CDR3 length is 14 residues. In nucleotides, the CDR3 is TGTGCCAGCAGTTGGGCAGGTATGGACACTGAAGCTTTCTTT. Residues: CASSWAGMDTEAFF.

The rearrangement joins TRBV29-1 to TRBJ2-1; no definite D call. The V end lost 4 bases, the J end lost 5 bases, and 15 bases lay between the germline ends. CDR1 SQVTM and CDR2 ANQGSEA come from the germline V gene. The CDR3 runs to 14 residues. The CDR3 DNA follows: TGCAGCGTTGTTGGGCAGGTTTTCGACAATGAGCAGTTCTTC. Protein product: CSVVGQVFDNEQFF.

V is TRBV4-1 and J is TRBJ2-1; TRBD2 aligns across 8 bases. V trimming: 1 base; J trimming: 4 bases; junction bases outside the gene matches: 9. The germline CDR1 and CDR2 sequences are MGHRA and YSYEKL. CDR3 length: 17 residues. CDR3 DNA sequence: TGCGCCAGCAGCCAAGGGCCAGCGGGAGATGGGTACAATGAGCAGTTCTTC. Its protein product is CASSQGPAGDGYNEQFF.

The genes are TRBV11-3 and TRBJ1-1; TRBD1 agrees at 7 bases. From germline, CDR1 is SGHNT and CDR2 YENEEA. The ends lost 5 bases at V and 2 bases at J; junction bases unmatched: 11. The CDR3 is 16 amino acids. CDR3 in amino acids: CASSPGLGGGNTEAFF. The CDR3, as DNA: TGTGCCAGCAGCCCCGGATTAGGAGGGGGCAACACTGAAGCTTTCTTT.

The chain carries TRBV6-5 and TRBJ1-1; unclear D gene. Germline CDR1 MNHEY, CDR2 SVGAGI. Trimming stripped 6 bases from V and 1 base from J, with 9 bases between. The CDR3 length is 13 residues. CDR3 sequence (DNA): TGTGCCAGCAGACACAGTGAGAACACTGAAGCTTTCTTT. Its translation: CASRHSENTEAFF.

This chain joins TRBV19 and TRBJ1-6, with D unclear. The germline V gene has CDR1 LNHDA and CDR2 SQIVND (reference sequence). The V end was cut by 5 bases, the J end by 0 bases, with 8 bases between. This CDR3 comprises 15 residues. DNA for the CDR3: TGTGCCAGTAGTGCAGGAAACTCCTATAATTCACCCCTCCACTTT. It yields the protein CASSAGNSYNSPLHF.

Of note for this clone: At one end, the junction sequence differs from germline, possibly due to a read error. The V and J genes are TRBV19 and TRBJ1-2, with D maybe TRBD1 (5 bases). Germline CDR1 and CDR2: LNHDA and SQIVND (reference sequence). The CDR3 is 11 amino acids. In nucleotides, the CDR3 is TGTGCCAGCAGGAAGGCGGGGGGAAAGAGCTTC. It is translated as CASRKAGGKSF.

The rearrangement joins TRBV6-4 to TRBJ2-2; 10 positions match TRBD2. Germline V CDR1 and CDR2: MRHNA, SNTAGT. Trimming took 3 bases from V and 8 from J; bases not matched to a gene: 3. This CDR3 spans 14 amino acids. The CDR3 coding sequence is TGTGCCAGCAGTGAGCTAGCGGGAGCAGGGGAGCTGTTTTTT. Its protein is CASSELAGAGELFF.

The J gene is TRBJ1-5, the V gene TRBV5-8, with TRBD1 as a possible D gene (6 bases). The germline V gene encodes CDR1 SGHTS and CDR2 YDEGEE. Deletions cut 1 base from V and 0 bases from J, with 17 bases between. This CDR3 contains 18 residues. The CDR3: CASSLFGGRVYSNQPQHF. The CDR3 nucleotides are TGTGCCAGCAGCTTGTTTGGGGGCAGGGTCTATAGCAATCAGCCCCAGCATTTT.

This rearrangement joins TRBV7-2 to TRBJ2-7; 9 bases map to TRBD1. This CDR3 comprises 15 residues. Germline lookup yields CDR1 SGHTA and CDR2 FQGNSA. V was clipped by 3 bases and J by 7 bases; unmatched bases: 10. DNA for the CDR3: TGTGCCAGCAGCTTGGGACAGGGCAACTGGGGTGAGCAGTACTTC. This codes for CASSLGQGNWGEQYF.

V is TRBV5-1 and J is TRBJ2-1; a possible D gene is TRBD2 (5 bases). This CDR3 has 17 residues. The V end lost 0 bases, the J end lost 15 bases, and 28 bases lay between the germline ends. The germline V gene has CDR1 SGHRS and CDR2 YFSETQ. CDR3 amino acids: CASSLEQATNPSSRRFF. CDR3 sequence (DNA): TGCGCCAGCAGCTTGGAGCAGGCGACTAATCCCTCTTCCCGCCGGTTCTTC.

J is TRBJ2-3 and V is TRBV5-4, with 9 positions matching TRBD2. Losses at the gene ends were 5 bases for V and 4 bases for J; bases not matched to a gene: 8. Germline CDR1 is SGHNT and CDR2 is YYREEE (reference sequence). The CDR3 contains 15 residues. CDR3 coding DNA: TGTGCCAGCAGGACTAGCGGCCCTCGGGCAGATACGCAGTATTTT. It is translated as CASRTSGPRADTQYF.

This rearrangement joins TRBV30 to TRBJ1-4; 10 positions agree with TRBD1. V trimming: 0 bases; J trimming: 5 bases; junction bases outside the gene matches: 3. The CDR3 spans 15 residues. CDR1 and CDR2 (germline): GTSNPN, SVGIG (reference sequence). The CDR3 reads CAWSVRGQGNEKLFF. The CDR3 nucleotides are TGTGCCTGGAGTGTAAGGGGACAGGGGAATGAAAAACTGTTTTTT.

The chain has TRBV18 and TRBJ2-7; 9 bases match TRBD1. Germline assignment: CDR1 KGHSH and CDR2 LQKENI. J was trimmed by 6 bases and V by 4 bases; bases with no gene match: 4. This CDR3 contains 13 residues. CDR3 amino acids: CASSHDRGSEQYF. In DNA, the CDR3 is TGTGCCAGCTCACATGACAGGGGGAGCGAGCAGTACTTC.

The chain combines TRBV25-1 with TRBJ1-6, with 10 positions matching TRBD1. Trimming at V came to 1 base and at J to 10 bases, leaving 7 bases not matched to a gene. The CDR3 runs to 16 residues. Germline V CDR1 and CDR2: MGHDK, SYGVNS. CDR3 coding DNA: TGTGCCAGCAGTGAATCAGGTGGGACAGGGGCCTCACCCCTCCACTTT. It encodes CASSESGGTGASPLHF.

This sequence joins TRBV11-2 and TRBJ1-1, with D possibly being TRBD1 (6 bases). V was shortened by 5 bases and J by 2 bases, with 12 bases between the two germline ends. CDR3 length: 14 residues. CDR1 is SGHAT, CDR2 FQNNGV, per germline. CDR3: CASSIRQANTEAFF. Written as DNA, the CDR3 is TGTGCCAGCAGCATTAGACAGGCTAACACTGAAGCTTTCTTT.

This clone has at least ten counts. The DNA of the CDR3 is TGTGCCAGCTCACCCCCGGGTTCCTACGAGCAGTACTTC. This sequence encodes CASSPPGSYEQYF. The rearrangement joins TRBV18 to TRBJ2-7; D ambiguous. Trimming removed 3 bases at V and 1 base at J, with 7 bases between. The CDR3 is 13 amino acids. Germline V gene lookup returns CDR1 KGHSH and CDR2 LQKENI.

The J gene is TRBJ2-5, the V gene TRBV19; D remains unclear. V was shortened by 3 bases and J by 5 bases, with 13 bases between the two germline ends. CDR1 LNHDA and CDR2 SQIVND come from the germline V gene (reference sequence). CDR3 length: 14 amino acids. Here the CDR3 reads CASSIGSSGETQYF. Here the CDR3 DNA reads TGTGCCAGTAGTATTGGGTCTTCCGGGGAGACCCAGTACTTC. Combining the CDR3 with reference TRBV19 and TRBJ2-5 gives the whole variable domain DGGITQSPKYLFRKEGQNVTLSCEQNLNHDAMYWYRQDPGQGLRLIYYSQIVNDFQKGDIAEGYSVSREKKESFPLTVTSAQKNPTAFYLCASSIGSSGETQYFGPGTRLLVL.